This TCR beta chain was obtained from a study of shared clonotypes between healthy human individuals. Comments on this clone: Its antigen is unknown.

Study-level results: Only blood samples were collected, and tissue repertoires likely differ.

Profiled with immunoSEQ multiplex PCR; TCRdb holds only in-frame clones, not every one. The sample has roughly 320,000 clones, roughly 84% seen once. Material: memory CD8+ T cells sorted from blood. Subset: CD45RO+ cells pooled with CCR7-negative TemRA cells. This TCR came from a man aged 18-30 years in good health.

CDR3 in DNA: TGTGCCAGCAGCCAGTTAACAGGGGACAATCAGCCCCAGCATTTT. It is translated as CASSQLTGDNQPQHF. The chain links TRBV28 to TRBJ1-5; 7 nucleotides line up with TRBD1. V lost 6 bases and J lost 3; bases outside the gene matches: 8. Germline lookup yields CDR1 MDHEN and CDR2 SYDVKM. CDR3 length equals 15 residues.